This T cell receptor (beta chain) was obtained from a study of PD-1 blockade in classical Hodgkin lymphoma. Overall study results and limits: CD4+ TCR diversity rose significantly by C4D1, and CD8+ TCR diversity did not. The drivers behind the repertoire differences, possibly disease activity or prior therapy, remain undefined. Complete responders' baseline diversity resembled that of newly diagnosed patients. Newly diagnosed patients were reported to start with lower TCR diversity than healthy donors.

Worth noting for this clone: The antigen is unknown.

The sample's time point: cycle 4 day 1 (C4D1), after 5 to 7 weeks of nivolumab. All the patients suffered relapse after autologous stem cell transplantation, and brentuximab vedotin exposure differed. Magnetic negative selection purified CD4+ T cells from thawed PBMCs. The protocol was immunoSEQ multiplex PCR, while the TCRdb copy is restricted to in-frame clones and leaves out a portion. Of around 18,000 clones in the sample, over 65% were seen once. CDR3 length: 15 amino acids. Germline assignment: CDR1 LGHNA and CDR2 YNFKEQ. The V segment lost 1 base and the J segment 2 bases; nucleotides outside the gene matches: 4.

The sequenced sample was CD4+ T cells from blood, obtained before the fourth cycle of nivolumab. The chain employs TRBV4-2 and TRBJ2-7; 8 bases align to TRBD1. This TCR derives from a human donor with classical Hodgkin lymphoma. CDR3 protein: CASSQAGTGPYEQYF. For the CDR3, the DNA is TGTGCCAGCAGCCAAGCCGGGACAGGACCCTACGAGCAGTACTTC.